Below, one T cell receptor beta chain is given with its context. Healthy HIV-negative adults without recent acute infections or vaccinations served as donors. Germline CDR1 and CDR2: SGHNT and YYREEE (reference sequence). V dropped 0 bases and J dropped 5 bases, with 11 bases sitting between them. The CDR3 loop spans 14 amino acids. The sample comes from a study of shared clonotypes between healthy human individuals. Deep was the level at which the assay was run. Unsorted PBMC replicate PCRs used around 320 ng DNA, tens of thousands of T cell genomes. Using ten immunoSEQ deep assay plates, investigators sequenced unsorted PBMC DNA. Measured with immunoSEQ multiplex PCR; TCRdb has only the in-frame clones, and not every one. The sample shows about 490,000 clones, about three quarters of them seen only once.

This TCR was sampled from a woman in her 40s in good health. Some clones in this sample may be carry-over from other donors' samples. V is TRBV5-4 and J is TRBJ1-2; the D gene is possibly TRBD1 (6 bases). The sequenced sample was PBMCs. CDR3 in DNA: TGTGCCAGCAGCTTGGGTCAGGGGTTATATGGCTACACCTTC. It encodes CASSLGQGLYGYTF.